The source of this T cell receptor beta chain is a study of monozygotic twins with inflammatory bowel disease. Overall study findings and caveats: The data offered no way to tell different T cell subtypes apart. Any single strong signal or clonotype tied to IBD lacked support.

Eight separate reactions per sample yielded the cDNA. During cDNA synthesis, UMIs that each contained a 6-nucleotide sample barcode were added by means of template switching. TCRdb re-called the 5' RACE reads; every CDR3 protein appears as one record, without DNA. Found here are about 300,000 distinct CDR3 sequences; the top ten clones hold 5.6%. In regard to this clonotype: Its antigen is unknown.

Germline V gene sequence: CDR1 MNHEY, CDR2 SMNVEV (reference sequence). The CDR3 loop spans 15 amino acids. The V call is TRBV27, the J call TRBJ1-1; the TCRdb D gene call, TRBD1, has no DNA to confirm it. The specimen sequenced was blood. The receptor was isolated from a human donor with ulcerative colitis or Crohn's disease, or a healthy co-twin of an affected twin (not recorded which). CDR3 loop: CASSLSSQGFTEAFF.